These T cell receptor beta chains were read from a single sample in a study of blood T cell repertoires in COVID-19. Method: immunoSEQ multiplex PCR; TCRdb's copy keeps in-frame clones and lacks some. Of about 400,000 clones listed, 88% are singletons. The sequenced sample consisted of PBMCs or T cells enriched from blood (not recorded which). The receptors derive from a woman between 25 and 40 years old with acute COVID-19. Both conserved end residues are part of each CDR3. D genes are given only for firm matches. Clone size is stated in some rows and not others, as once, few, many or a class when expanded.

j_gene: TRBJ1-2
len: 15
d_gene: TRBD1
v_gene: TRBV24-1
abundance: NA
CDR3aa: CATSSPTGNHYGYTF
CDR3nt: TGTGCCACCTCCTCACCGACAGGGAACCACTATGGCTACACCTTC

j_gene: TRBJ1-6
len: 13
d_gene: NA
v_gene: TRBV18
abundance: NA
CDR3aa: CASSQQENSPLHF
CDR3nt: TGTGCCAGCTCACAACAGGAGAATTCACCCCTCCACTTT

j_gene: TRBJ1-2
len: 12
d_gene: NA
v_gene: TRBV30
abundance: NA
CDR3aa: CACSQGSGGYTF
CDR3nt: TGTGCCTGTAGCCAGGGATCAGGCGGCTACACCTTC

j_gene: TRBJ2-2
len: 12
d_gene: NA
v_gene: TRBV7-2
abundance: NA
CDR3aa: CASSPFPGELFF
CDR3nt: TGTGCCAGCAGCCCGTTTCCCGGGGAGCTGTTTTTT

j_gene: TRBJ2-2
len: 15
d_gene: TRBD2
v_gene: TRBV11-3
abundance: NA
CDR3aa: CASSWASGVTGELFF
CDR3nt: TGTGCCAGCAGCTGGGCTAGCGGGGTCACCGGGGAGCTGTTTTTT

j_gene: TRBJ1-2
len: 14
d_gene: TRBD1
v_gene: TRBV28
abundance: few
CDR3aa: CASSTGGHWGGYTF
CDR3nt: TGTGCCAGCAGTACAGGGGGCCATTGGGGTGGCTACACCTTC

j_gene: TRBJ2-7
len: 14
d_gene: TRBD2
v_gene: TRBV5-1
abundance: NA
CDR3aa: CASSPERGDREQYF
CDR3nt: TGCGCCAGCAGCCCTGAGCGGGGGGATCGAGAGCAGTACTTC

j_gene: TRBJ2-7
len: 17
d_gene: TRBD2
v_gene: TRBV4-3
abundance: NA
CDR3aa: CASSQEGLAGDTYEQYF
CDR3nt: TGCGCCAGCAGCCAGGAAGGACTAGCGGGGGATACCTACGAGCAGTACTTC

j_gene: TRBJ1-3
len: 13
d_gene: NA
v_gene: TRBV19
abundance: once
CDR3aa: CASGQSSGNTIYF
CDR3nt: TGTGCCAGCGGACAGTCCTCTGGAAACACCATATATTTT

j_gene: TRBJ1-1
len: 14
d_gene: NA
v_gene: TRBV27
abundance: NA
CDR3aa: CASSSPDLNTEAFF
CDR3nt: TGTGCCAGCAGTTCACCAGACTTAAACACTGAAGCTTTCTTT

j_gene: TRBJ1-1
len: 15
d_gene: NA
v_gene: TRBV30
abundance: NA
CDR3aa: CAWSVFYTGNTEAFF
CDR3nt: TGTGCCTGGAGTGTATTTTACACGGGTAACACTGAAGCTTTCTTT

j_gene: TRBJ2-2
len: 14
d_gene: NA
v_gene: TRBV9
abundance: NA
CDR3aa: CASSPPYSAGELFF
CDR3nt: TGTGCCAGCAGCCCCCCTTATTCTGCCGGGGAGCTGTTTTTT

j_gene: TRBJ1-4
len: 14
d_gene: NA
v_gene: TRBV9
abundance: NA
CDR3aa: CASSVGQGMEKLFF
CDR3nt: TGTGCCAGCAGCGTAGGGCAGGGTATGGAAAAACTGTTTTTT

j_gene: TRBJ1-6
len: 15
d_gene: TRBD1
v_gene: TRBV19
abundance: NA
CDR3aa: CASSTAHRGDSPLHF
CDR3nt: TGTGCCAGTAGCACCGCCCACAGGGGGGACTCACCCCTCCACTTT

j_gene: TRBJ2-7
len: 11
d_gene: NA
v_gene: TRBV18
abundance: NA
CDR3aa: CASSPSHEQYF
CDR3nt: TGTGCCAGCTCACCCAGTCACGAGCAGTACTTC

j_gene: TRBJ2-2
len: 12
d_gene: NA
v_gene: TRBV29-1
abundance: NA
CDR3aa: CSVVLNTGELFF
CDR3nt: TGCAGCGTTGTTCTGAACACCGGGGAGCTGTTTTTT

j_gene: TRBJ2-2
len: 17
d_gene: TRBD1
v_gene: TRBV5-1
abundance: NA
CDR3aa: CASSLTAGTGGAGELFF
CDR3nt: TGCGCCAGCAGCCTGACCGCCGGGACAGGGGGGGCCGGGGAGCTGTTTTTT

j_gene: TRBJ2-1
len: 14
d_gene: TRBD1
v_gene: TRBV2
abundance: few
CDR3aa: CASRGTGKLGEQFF
CDR3nt: TGTGCCAGCAGGGGGACAGGAAAACTCGGTGAGCAGTTCTTC

j_gene: TRBJ2-3
len: 15
d_gene: TRBD2
v_gene: TRBV19
abundance: NA
CDR3aa: CASSVRTSGRDTQYF
CDR3nt: TGTGCCAGTAGTGTCAGGACTAGCGGAAGAGATACGCAGTATTTT

j_gene: TRBJ1-6
len: 15
d_gene: NA
v_gene: TRBV25-1
abundance: NA
CDR3aa: CASSESGGNNSPLHF
CDR3nt: TGTGCCAGCAGTGAATCCGGAGGGAATAATTCACCCCTCCACTTT

j_gene: TRBJ2-7
len: 15
d_gene: NA
v_gene: TRBV19
abundance: few
CDR3aa: CASSIGGGISYEQYF
CDR3nt: TGTGCCAGTAGTATTGGCGGGGGCATCTCCTACGAGCAGTACTTC

j_gene: TRBJ1-4
len: 15
d_gene: NA
v_gene: TRBV24-1
abundance: NA
CDR3aa: CATSASGTFNEKLFF
CDR3nt: TGTGCCACCAGTGCGTCCGGGACTTTTAATGAAAAACTGTTTTTT

j_gene: TRBJ2-3
len: 14
d_gene: TRBD2
v_gene: TRBV28
abundance: once
CDR3aa: CASISGLFTDTQYF
CDR3nt: TGTGCCAGCATTTCGGGACTATTTACAGATACGCAGTATTTT

j_gene: TRBJ2-1
len: 11
d_gene: NA
v_gene: TRBV20-1
abundance: NA
CDR3aa: CSATPQGEQFF
CDR3nt: TGCAGTGCCACTCCGCAGGGTGAGCAGTTCTTC

j_gene: TRBJ2-7
len: 15
d_gene: TRBD2
v_gene: TRBV11-1
abundance: NA
CDR3aa: CASSRAGLSLLEQYF
CDR3nt: TGTGCCAGCAGCAGAGCGGGGCTTTCTCTCCTGGAGCAGTACTTC

j_gene: TRBJ2-7
len: 14
d_gene: NA
v_gene: TRBV7-3
abundance: NA
CDR3aa: CASSLSTGLDEQYF
CDR3nt: TGTGCCAGCAGCTTGTCGACGGGGTTGGACGAGCAGTACTTC

j_gene: TRBJ1-2
len: 15
d_gene: NA
v_gene: TRBV12-2
abundance: NA
CDR3aa: CASRLVTGANYGYTF
CDR3nt: TGTGCAAGTCGCTTAGTTACCGGGGCTAACTATGGCTACACCTTC

j_gene: TRBJ1-4
len: 17
d_gene: TRBD1
v_gene: TRBV24-1
abundance: NA
CDR3aa: CATSDSIRQGVNEKLFF
CDR3nt: TGTGCCACCAGTGATTCCATAAGACAGGGAGTTAATGAAAAACTGTTTTTT

j_gene: TRBJ1-6
len: 14
d_gene: TRBD1
v_gene: TRBV10-3
abundance: few
CDR3aa: CAISRDSMNSPLHF
CDR3nt: TGTGCCATCAGTAGGGACAGCATGAATTCACCCCTCCACTTT

j_gene: TRBJ1-2
len: 12
d_gene: TRBD1
v_gene: TRBV30
abundance: NA
CDR3aa: CAGTQGAGGYTF
CDR3nt: TGTGCCGGTACCCAGGGGGCGGGAGGCTACACCTTC

j_gene: TRBJ2-1
len: 15
d_gene: NA
v_gene: TRBV5-4
abundance: NA
CDR3aa: CASSLAAGSYNEQFF
CDR3nt: TGTGCCAGCAGCTTGGCAGCGGGCTCCTACAATGAGCAGTTCTTC

j_gene: TRBJ2-1
len: 18
d_gene: TRBD2
v_gene: TRBV7-2
abundance: NA
CDR3aa: CASSLANLGLAGVNEQFF
CDR3nt: TGTGCCAGCAGCTTAGCGAACTTAGGACTAGCGGGGGTGAATGAGCAGTTCTTC

j_gene: TRBJ1-5
len: 13
d_gene: NA
v_gene: TRBV13
abundance: NA
CDR3aa: CASSDGPGQPQHF
CDR3nt: TGTGCCAGCAGTGACGGGCCAGGGCAGCCCCAGCATTTT

j_gene: TRBJ2-1
len: 16
d_gene: NA
v_gene: TRBV9
abundance: NA
CDR3aa: CASSAPFGAAYNEQFF
CDR3nt: TGTGCCAGCAGCGCTCCCTTCGGAGCGGCTTACAATGAGCAGTTCTTC

j_gene: TRBJ2-1
len: 14
d_gene: NA
v_gene: TRBV27
abundance: NA
CDR3aa: CASSLGGPYNEQFF
CDR3nt: TGTGCCAGCAGTTTAGGAGGCCCTTACAATGAGCAGTTCTTC

j_gene: TRBJ1-2
len: 14
d_gene: NA
v_gene: TRBV30
abundance: few
CDR3aa: CAWSVLKALGGYTF
CDR3nt: TGTGCCTGGAGTGTCCTGAAGGCTCTCGGGGGCTACACCTTC

j_gene: TRBJ1-2
len: 15
d_gene: TRBD1
v_gene: TRBV19
abundance: NA
CDR3aa: CASSIGQAYDYGYTF
CDR3nt: TGTGCCAGTAGTATCGGACAGGCATATGACTATGGCTACACCTTC

j_gene: TRBJ1-6
len: 13
d_gene: NA
v_gene: TRBV5-4
abundance: NA
CDR3aa: CASSSGYNSPLHF
CDR3nt: TGTGCCAGCAGTTCGGGTTATAATTCACCCCTCCACTTT

j_gene: TRBJ1-2
len: 16
d_gene: TRBD1
v_gene: TRBV5-1
abundance: NA
CDR3aa: CASSQGPGQGNYGYTF
CDR3nt: TGCGCCAGCAGCCAAGGGCCGGGACAGGGGAACTATGGCTACACCTTC

j_gene: TRBJ2-7
len: 14
d_gene: TRBD2
v_gene: TRBV6-5
abundance: NA
CDR3aa: CASSYRAGTNEQYF
CDR3nt: TGTGCCAGCAGTTACAGGGCAGGGACTAACGAGCAGTACTTC

j_gene: TRBJ2-7
len: 14
d_gene: TRBD1
v_gene: TRBV3-1/TRBV3-2
abundance: NA
CDR3aa: CASSHGTGAYEQYF
CDR3nt: TGTGCCAGCAGCCATGGGACAGGGGCCTACGAGCAGTACTTC